The text below deals with one T cell receptor (beta chain). This table comes from immunoSEQ multiplex PCR, and its TCRdb copy is limited to in-frame clones, with some not included. The sample includes roughly 350,000 clones, 85% to 90% of them seen just once. It was during active infection that Seattle patients were enrolled and then longitudinally followed. The germline CDR1 and CDR2 sequences are SGHTA and FQGNSA. V lost 5 bases, J lost 4 bases, and 10 bases stayed unmatched. The CDR3 extends over 15 amino acids. These data are taken from a study of blood T cell repertoires in COVID-19. The clonotype comes from a woman between 70 and 85 years old with COVID-19, enrolled during active disease. The specimen was peripheral blood. The rearrangement joins TRBV7-2 to TRBJ1-2; TRBD1 matches 7 bases. The chain's CDR3 is CASSQPTGLGYGYTF. The CDR3 nucleotides are TGTGCCAGCAGCCAACCGACAGGGCTGGGCTATGGCTACACCTTC.